These 29 T cell receptor beta chains were all obtained from the same sample, sequenced in a study of glioma-infiltrating T cells. The iRepertoire nested amplicon-rescue multiplex PCR amplified TCR alpha and beta CDR3s from RNA. Each CDR3 protein is one row after TCRdb ran MiXCR on the multiplex PCR reads. The sample has about 140,000 distinct CDR3 sequences; roughly 43% are singletons. The sample was glioma tissue, nonneoplastic brain tissue, or PBMCs (not recorded which). These receptors all come from a human donor with low-grade glioma or glioblastoma, undergoing nonglioma brain surgery, or in good health (not recorded which).

This clonotype was detected only a few times. The V call is TRBV5-1, the J call TRBJ1-1; 9 bases match TRBD1. The CDR3 spans 15 residues. Per the germline V gene, CDR1 is SGHRS and CDR2 is YFSETQ. The trim removed 3 bases at V and 4 bases at J, leaving 7 bases unmatched. The CDR3 loop reads CASSSGTGMSTEAFF. The CDR3 coding sequence is TGCGCCAGCAGCTCCGGGACAGGGATGTCCACTGAAGCTTTCTTT.

V and J are TRBV20-1 and TRBJ1-1; D perhaps matches TRBD1 (5 bases). This CDR3 has 15 residues. CDR1 DFQATT and CDR2 SNEGSKA come from the germline V gene (reference sequence). V gave up 8 bases and J gave up 5 bases, with 24 bases separating them. The CDR3: CSPPSRGVRETEAFF. The DNA for the CDR3 is TGCAGTCCACCTAGTAGAGGGGTCCGGGAGACTGAAGCTTTCTTT.

The CDR3 coding sequence is TGTGCCATCAGTGAGTCGAGGGGAGGGCAGGGGCACTACGAGCAGTACTTC. This sequence encodes CAISESRGGQGHYEQYF. The chain couples TRBV10-3 to TRBJ2-7; tentative D call: TRBD2 (7 bases). Per germline, CDR1 ENHRY and CDR2 SYGVKD. There are 17 residues in the CDR3. Trimming cost V 0 bases and J 3 bases, with 18 bases left between them.

This clonotype was observed a handful of times. This chain joins TRBV20-1 and TRBJ2-7, with 10 nucleotides matching TRBD2. The germline CDR1 and CDR2 sequences are DFQATT and SNEGSKA (reference sequence). J gave up 4 bases and V 6 bases, and 9 bases lay outside the gene matches. This CDR3 region has 14 residues. CDR3 in DNA: TGCAGTGCGACAAGCGGGGGGGGCTTATACGAGCAGTACTTC. It is translated as CSATSGGGLYEQYF.

This chain connects TRBV29-1 to TRBJ1-1; D gene ambiguous. There are 13 residues in the CDR3. V lost 7 bases and J 7 bases, leaving 19 bases between the germline ends. Germline V gives CDR1 SQVTM, CDR2 ANQGSEA. The CDR3 protein is CSGEGRAIGEAFF. DNA of the CDR3: TGCAGCGGAGAAGGTAGGGCGATCGGTGAAGCTTTCTTT.

The rearrangement joins TRBV4-1 to TRBJ2-1; tentative D call: TRBD1 (6 bases). V lost 6 bases and J lost 6, with 21 bases in between. Germline values: CDR1 MGHRA, CDR2 YSYEKL. The CDR3 totals 16 residues. The DNA of the CDR3 is TGCGCCAGCAGTCAAAGGACACTCGGACAGATCAATGAGCAGTTCTTC. It specifies CASSQRTLGQINEQFF.

This clonotype has at least ten counts. This chain uses TRBV18 with TRBJ1-1; D call uncertain. Between the trimmed V and J ends, which lost 2 bases and 4 bases, there was a span of 11 bases. The CDR3 has 14 residues. The germline V gene encodes CDR1 KGHSH and CDR2 LQKENI. The CDR3 reads CASSPWSAITEAFF. For the CDR3, the DNA is TGTGCCAGCTCACCATGGTCTGCGATCACTGAAGCTTTCTTT. Combining the CDR3 with reference TRBV18 and TRBJ1-1 gives the whole variable domain NAGVMQNPRHLVRRRGQEARLRCSPMKGHSHVYWYRQLPEEGLKFMVYLQKENIIDESGMPKERFSAEFPKEGPSILRIQQVVRGDSAAYFCASSPWSAITEAFFGQGTRLTVV.

There are a few counts of this clonotype. V and J are TRBV19 and TRBJ1-1; possible D gene TRBD1, 5 bases. The V gene lost 8 bases and the J gene lost 0 bases, with 19 bases spanning the gap. Looked up from germline, CDR1 is LNHDA and CDR2 is SQIVND (reference sequence). This CDR3 is 16 amino acids long. CDR3: CASGGLSNTMNTEAFF. As DNA, the CDR3 is TGTGCCAGTGGGGGACTTTCCAACACAATGAACACTGAAGCTTTCTTT.

This clonotype was seen a handful of times. This chain links TRBV20-1 with TRBJ1-2; D gene unclear. The germline gives CDR1 DFQATT, CDR2 SNEGSKA (reference sequence). V was trimmed by 1 base and J by 5 bases, leaving 11 bases between them. The CDR3 sequence is 13 residues long. The CDR3 region has the DNA TGCAGTGCTAGAGTGTCCTGGGGATATGGCTACACCTTC. Residues: CSARVSWGYGYTF.

This clonotype turned up a few times. The rearrangement joins TRBV27 to TRBJ2-7; 8 nucleotides agree with TRBD1. There are 13 residues in the CDR3. Trimming removed 4 bases from V and 4 bases from J; junction bases left unmatched: 3. CDR1 is MNHEY and CDR2 is SMNVEV in the germline V gene (reference sequence). The CDR3 region is CASSSNRGYEQYF. The DNA of the CDR3 is TGTGCCAGCAGTTCAAACAGGGGGTACGAGCAGTACTTC.

This chain links TRBV4-3 with TRBJ1-1; D unresolved. CDR1 LGHNA and CDR2 YSLEER come from the germline V gene. The ends were cut back, 0 bases at V and 1 base at J, with 6 bases in the middle. CDR3 size: 14 residues. The CDR3 sequence is CASSQDWANTEAFF. As DNA, the CDR3 is TGCGCCAGCAGCCAAGATTGGGCGAACACTGAAGCTTTCTTT.

This chain joins TRBV2 and TRBJ1-1; 7 nucleotides match TRBD1. Trimming removed 2 bases from V and 10 bases from J; junction bases left unmatched: 13. In germline, CDR1 is SNHLY, CDR2 FYNNEI. The CDR3 spans 15 residues. The CDR3 sequence is CASSETGDSGIPAFF. The CDR3 DNA sequence: TGTGCCAGCAGTGAAACCGGGGACAGTGGAATTCCAGCTTTCTTT.

This clonotype was seen a few times. The V and J genes are TRBV6-2 or TRBV6-3 and TRBJ1-2, with D possibly matching TRBD1 (6 bases). The V gene's germline CDR1 is MNHEY and CDR2 SVGEGT. CDR3 length: 14 residues. Trimming left V 4 bases short and J 3 bases short, with 12 bases between. The CDR3, as DNA: TGTGCCAGCAGTTCCGAAGGACAGCACTATGGCTACACCTTC. Its translation is CASSSEGQHYGYTF.

The chain links TRBV27 to TRBJ1-1, with D possibly matching TRBD1 (5 bases). Trimming removed 2 bases at V and 4 bases at J, with 17 bases between. The CDR3 extends over 16 amino acids. Germline V lookup: CDR1 MNHEY, CDR2 SMNVEV (reference sequence). The CDR3 DNA reads as TGTGCCAGCAGTTTACGGCCCCGGGGCGGCGGCACTGAAGCTTTCTTT. Amino acids: CASSLRPRGGGTEAFF.

This chain uses TRBV6-2 or TRBV6-3 with TRBJ2-3; D is possibly TRBD2 (6 bases). The CDR3 has 16 amino acids. Germline V gives CDR1 MNHEY, CDR2 SVGEGT. V lost 0 bases and J lost 1, with 11 bases in between. CDR3 region: CASSYSSGRRTDTQYF. The CDR3 bases are TGTGCCAGCAGTTACTCGAGCGGGCGCCGCACAGATACGCAGTATTTT.

The rearrangement links TRBV27 to TRBJ2-1; maybe TRBD2 (5 bases). This CDR3 spans 15 amino acids. Trimming stripped 8 bases from V and 0 bases from J, with 14 bases between. Germline lookup yields CDR1 MNHEY and CDR2 SMNVEV (reference sequence). The CDR3 here is CASGSHESSYNEQFF. Here the CDR3 DNA reads TGTGCCAGCGGGAGCCACGAGAGCTCCTACAATGAGCAGTTCTTC.

This chain uses TRBV5-6 with TRBJ1-1; D gene ambiguous. V gave up 2 bases and J gave up 5 bases, with 13 bases separating them. Per the germline V gene, CDR1 is SGHDT and CDR2 is YYEEEE. The CDR3 runs to 14 residues. Here the CDR3 reads CASSFQWGGTEAFF. The CDR3 DNA reads as TGTGCCAGCAGCTTTCAATGGGGAGGGACTGAAGCTTTCTTT. The full variable domain, in which reference TRBV5-6 and TRBJ1-1 provide the parts outside the CDR3, is DAGVTQSPTHLIKTRGQQVTLRCSPKSGHDTVSWYQQALGQGPQFIFQYYEEEERQRGNFPDRFSGHQFPNYSSELNVNALLLGDSALYLCASSFQWGGTEAFFGQGTRLTVV.

The chain couples TRBV6-1 to TRBJ2-1, with 9 bases aligning to TRBD1. CDR3 length: 15 amino acids. Germline CDR1 and CDR2: MNHNS and SASEGT. J lost 7 bases, V lost 1 base, and 5 bases had no gene match. For the CDR3, the DNA is TGTGCCAGCAGTGAAGAGACAGGGGGAAGGAATGAGCAGTTCTTC. This sequence encodes CASSEETGGRNEQFF.

The chain recombines TRBV19 with TRBJ1-2; D not resolved. Deletions cut 7 bases from V and 3 bases from J, with 12 bases between. Germline CDR1 LNHDA, CDR2 SQIVND (reference sequence). CDR3 length equals 13 residues. CDR3 loop: CASKGRTYYGYTF. The CDR3 DNA reads as TGTGCCAGTAAAGGCAGGACTTACTATGGCTACACCTTC.

The chain recombines TRBV18 with TRBJ1-3; D gene unclear. V was trimmed by 3 bases and J by 0 bases, leaving 6 bases between them. Per germline, CDR1 KGHSH and CDR2 LQKENI. This CDR3 is built from 14 residues. The chain's CDR3 is CASSPSGSGNTIYF. The CDR3 bases are TGTGCCAGCTCACCGTCCGGCTCTGGAAACACCATATATTTT. The full variable domain, with the rest looked up from reference TRBV18 and TRBJ1-3, is NAGVMQNPRHLVRRRGQEARLRCSPMKGHSHVYWYRQLPEEGLKFMVYLQKENIIDESGMPKERFSAEFPKEGPSILRIQQVVRGDSAAYFCASSPSGSGNTIYFGEGSWLTVV.

The chain uses TRBV2 and TRBJ1-5; D remains ambiguous. CDR3 length: 15 amino acids. Trimming left V 6 bases short and J 4 bases short, with 16 bases between. CDR1 and CDR2 from the germline V gene are SNHLY and FYNNEI. CDR3 protein: CASSEQRQWNQPQHF. The CDR3 DNA is TGTGCCAGCAGCGAACAGAGGCAGTGGAATCAGCCCCAGCATTTT.

This clonotype has just a few counts. V gene TRBV20-1 combines with J gene TRBJ2-5; 7 bases are shared with TRBD1. This CDR3 is 15 amino acids long. CDR1 is DFQATT, CDR2 SNEGSKA, per germline (reference sequence). V trimming: 4 bases; J trimming: 2 bases; junction bases outside the gene matches: 10. As DNA, the CDR3 is TGCAGTGCTACCCGCCCCGGGGACAGACAAGAGACCCAGTACTTC. Amino acids: CSATRPGDRQETQYF.

The CDR3 coding sequence is TGTGCCAGCAGCGACTACCTAAGCACAGATACGCAGTATTTT. Its protein is CASSDYLSTDTQYF. This sequence joins TRBV7-2 and TRBJ2-3; possibly TRBD2 for D (5 bases). The germline V gene encodes CDR1 SGHTA and CDR2 FQGNSA. V was cut by 5 bases and J by 0 bases, with 9 bases left in between. The CDR3 loop spans 14 amino acids.

The chain joins TRBV6-6 to TRBJ2-5, with D hard to call. The CDR3 consists of 13 residues. V was cut by 0 bases and J by 0 bases, with 2 bases left in between. The germline V gene has CDR1 MNHNY and CDR2 SVGAGI (reference sequence). The DNA for the CDR3 is TGTGCCAGCAGTTACTCCCACCAAGAGACCCAGTACTTC. Amino acids: CASSYSHQETQYF.

About this clonotype itself: Mismatch with germline at one junction end may stem from a read error. The chain carries TRBV6-2 or TRBV6-3 and TRBJ2-3; maybe TRBD1 (6 bases). The CDR3 totals 15 residues. Looked up from germline, CDR1 is MNHEY and CDR2 is SVGEGT. This CDR3 reads CASVRGIRSKDTQYF. The CDR3, as DNA: TGTGCCAGCGTAAGGGGGATCAGGAGCAAAGATACGCAGTATTTT.

There are a few counts of this clonotype. The chain uses TRBV7-2 and TRBJ1-5; D is unresolved. This CDR3 contains 13 residues. Trimming left V 2 bases short and J 7 bases short, with 9 bases between. Germline assignment: CDR1 SGHTA and CDR2 FQGNSA. The CDR3 here is CASSLWEDQPQHF. CDR3 bases: TGTGCCAGCAGCTTATGGGAGGACCAGCCCCAGCATTTT.

This clonotype was observed a handful of times. V gene TRBV20-1 combines with J gene TRBJ1-1; a possible D gene is TRBD1 (5 bases). Trimming took off 5 bases at V and 1 base at J, with 14 bases between the two ends. Per germline, CDR1 DFQATT and CDR2 SNEGSKA (reference sequence). The CDR3 runs 14 residues. CDR3 bases: TGCAGTGCTGCTAGGGGTGTCGGGAACACTGAAGCTTTCTTT. Translated, it gives CSAARGVGNTEAFF.

This clonotype was observed a handful of times. V is TRBV2 and J is TRBJ2-7, with a tentative D call TRBD1 (6 bases). With 10 bases removed from V and 5 bases from J, the gap between germline ends came to 18 bases. Germline assignment: CDR1 SNHLY and CDR2 FYNNEI. CDR3 length equals 13 residues. In nucleotides, the CDR3 is TGTGCCACCGCAAGGGGGTCCCGAGACGAGCAGTACTTC. Protein sequence: CATARGSRDEQYF.

CDR3 bases: TGTGCCAGCAGCCTCCTTGGCCCGGTGAACACTGAAGCTTTCTTT. Translation gives CASSLLGPVNTEAFF. The chain couples TRBV5-6 to TRBJ1-1; D is undetermined. V was clipped by 4 bases and J by 0 bases, with 13 bases between them. CDR1 is SGHDT, CDR2 YYEEEE, per germline. The CDR3 length is 15 residues.